The 9 T cell receptor beta chains given below trace back to one sample, sequenced in a study of T cell responses to AZD1222 COVID-19 vaccine. Profiled with immunoSEQ multiplex PCR; TCRdb holds only in-frame clones, not every one. Of roughly 92,000 clones listed, about 90% were seen once; the top ten hold almost 8.5%. Sequencing used peripheral blood, obtained on day 0 of AZD1222 vaccination. The receptors were sampled from an adult in good health.

The J gene is TRBJ2-7, the V gene TRBV2; D is possibly TRBD2 (5 bases). Trimming removed 3 bases from V and 2 bases from J, with 11 bases in between. The CDR3 length is 14 residues. Germline V lookup: CDR1 SNHLY, CDR2 FYNNEI. The CDR3, as DNA: TGTGCCAGCAGTGAGGGCGGGTCGCCCTACGAGCAGTACTTC. Translating it yields CASSEGGSPYEQYF.

The chain recombines TRBV4-1 with TRBJ1-1, with D possibly matching TRBD1 (5 bases). V was pared by 10 bases and J by 1 base, with 13 bases between. The CDR3 totals 13 residues. The germline V gene encodes CDR1 MGHRA and CDR2 YSYEKL. In nucleotides, the CDR3 is TGCGCCACACGAGGGACGGGGAACACTGAAGCTTTCTTT. Translating it yields CATRGTGNTEAFF.

The rearrangement links TRBV5-5 to TRBJ2-7; TRBD2 is a possible D gene (5 bases). CDR1 and CDR2 from the germline V gene are SGHKS and YYEKEE (reference sequence). This CDR3 spans 15 amino acids. The V gene lost 4 bases and the J gene lost 0 bases, with 14 bases spanning the gap. CDR3 nucleotide sequence: TGTGCCAGCAGCCCCTGGTCGGGGTTCTCCTACGAGCAGTACTTC. Amino acids: CASSPWSGFSYEQYF.

This rearrangement joins TRBV6-5 to TRBJ2-2; no clear D. CDR1 is MNHEY, CDR2 SVGAGI, per germline. The CDR3 is made up of 13 amino acids. The germline V and J ends were trimmed by 5 bases and 3 bases, with 7 bases remaining between them. This chain's CDR3 is CASSLEYTGELFF. In nucleotides, the CDR3 is TGTGCCAGCAGTCTCGAATACACCGGGGAGCTGTTTTTT.

The rearrangement uses TRBV9 and TRBJ2-2; 11 positions match TRBD2. Germline V gene lookup returns CDR1 SGDLS and CDR2 YYNGEE. The CDR3 totals 17 residues. V gave up 2 bases and J gave up 4 bases; unmatched junction bases: 7. The CDR3 DNA follows: TGTGCCAGCAGCGTCGGCTCTAGCGGGGGGCCCACCGGGGAGCTGTTTTTT. It is translated as CASSVGSSGGPTGELFF. Full variable domain (missing parts from reference TRBV9 and TRBJ2-2): DSGVTQTPKHLITATGQRVTLRCSPRSGDLSVYWYQQSLDQGLQFLIQYYNGEERAKGNILERFSAQQFPDLHSELNLSSLELGDSALYFCASSVGSSGGPTGELFFGEGSRLTVL.

V and J are TRBV7-3 and TRBJ1-1; 7 bases are a match to TRBD1. Germline trimming cut 5 bases from V and 3 bases from J; bases unmatched to any gene: 3. From germline, CDR1 is SGHTA and CDR2 FQGTGA. The CDR3 has 13 amino acids. CDR3 in amino acids: CASSIQGDTEAFF. The CDR3 DNA reads as TGTGCCAGCAGCATCCAGGGGGACACTGAAGCTTTCTTT.

The rearrangement joins TRBV27 to TRBJ2-3; D is ambiguous. The CDR3 sequence is 13 residues long. With 6 bases removed from V and 4 bases from J, the gap between germline ends came to 11 bases. Per germline, CDR1 MNHEY and CDR2 SMNVEV (reference sequence). CDR3 sequence (DNA): TGTGCCAGCAGCATCGCTGGGTCAGATACGCAGTATTTT. It translates to CASSIAGSDTQYF.

This clone appeared a single time. The chain recombines TRBV6-1 with TRBJ1-6; 9 bases agree with TRBD1. With V trimmed by 2 bases and J by 5 bases, 4 bases remained unmatched. This CDR3 region has 16 residues. Germline V lookup: CDR1 MNHNS, CDR2 SASEGT. The CDR3 loop reads CASSELGTGNNSPLHF. CDR3 DNA sequence: TGTGCCAGCAGTGAATTGGGGACAGGGAATAATTCACCCCTCCACTTT.

V usage is TRBV10-2 and J usage is TRBJ2-7, with a tentative D call TRBD1 (6 bases). Trimming cost V 6 bases and J 0 bases, with 12 bases left between them. Looked up from germline, CDR1 is WSHSY and CDR2 is SAAADI. The CDR3 loop spans 14 amino acids. The CDR3 region has the DNA TGCGCCAGCAGCCTACAGGGCAACTCCTACGAGCAGTACTTC. This codes for CASSLQGNSYEQYF.